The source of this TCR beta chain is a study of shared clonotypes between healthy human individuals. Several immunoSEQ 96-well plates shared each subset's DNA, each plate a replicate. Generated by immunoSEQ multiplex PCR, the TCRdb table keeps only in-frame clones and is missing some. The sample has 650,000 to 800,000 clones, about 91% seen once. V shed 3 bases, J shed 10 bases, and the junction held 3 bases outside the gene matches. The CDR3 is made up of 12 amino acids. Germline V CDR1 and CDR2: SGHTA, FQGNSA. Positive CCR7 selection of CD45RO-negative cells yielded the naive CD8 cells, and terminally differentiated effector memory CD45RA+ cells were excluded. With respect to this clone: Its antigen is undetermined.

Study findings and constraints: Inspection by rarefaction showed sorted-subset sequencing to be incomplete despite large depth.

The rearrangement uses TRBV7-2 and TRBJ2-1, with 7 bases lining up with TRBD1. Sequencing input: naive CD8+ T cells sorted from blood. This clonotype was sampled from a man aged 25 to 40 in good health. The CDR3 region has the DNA TGTGCCAGCAGCTTGACAGGGAGAGAGCAGTTCTTC. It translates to CASSLTGREQFF.